These 24 T cell receptor beta chains share one sample of origin, sequenced in a study of shared clonotypes between healthy human individuals. Generated by immunoSEQ multiplex PCR, the TCRdb table keeps only in-frame clones and is missing some. This table has about 2.4 million clones, under 95% appearing once. Sequencing input: naive CD4+ T cells from PBMCs. Subset meaning: CD45RA+ positively selected. The receptors shown here come from a man younger than 35 in good health. Some clones in this sample may be carry-over from other donors' samples.

The V call is TRBV7-3, the J call TRBJ2-1; TRBD2 aligns across 7 bases. In germline, CDR1 is SGHTA, CDR2 FQGTGA. The V segment lost 3 bases and the J segment 7 bases; nucleotides outside the gene matches: 3. The CDR3 has 13 residues. In DNA form, the CDR3 reads TGTGCCAGCAGCTTTGGACTAGGGAATGAGCAGTTCTTC. This codes for CASSFGLGNEQFF. The full variable domain, its missing parts supplied by reference TRBV7-3 and TRBJ2-1, is GAGVSQTPSNKVTEKGKYVELRCDPISGHTALYWYRQSLGQGPEFLIYFQGTGAADDSGLPNDRFFAVRPEGSVSTLKIQRTERGDSAVYLCASSFGLGNEQFFGPGTRLTVL.

Points on this clone: The junction and the germline gene differ at one end; a read error may be behind it. In DNA, the CDR3 is TGTGCCAGCAGCAAACCCGAGGGGGCTCCAGACTTC. Translation: CASSKPEGAPDF. The chain is built from TRBV11-3 and TRBJ2-5, with TRBD1 identical over 7 bases. In germline, CDR1 is SGHNT, CDR2 YENEEA. This CDR3 spans 12 amino acids.

This clone has a single count. The CDR3 region is CASSLPLTKGYTF. In DNA, the CDR3 is TGTGCCAGCAGTTTACCCCTCACCAAAGGCTACACCTTC. The rearrangement uses TRBV28 and TRBJ1-2; D gene unclear. Between the trimmed V and J ends, which lost 2 bases and 8 bases, there was a span of 12 bases. The CDR3 contains 13 residues. The V gene's germline CDR1 is MDHEN and CDR2 SYDVKM.

The rearrangement uses TRBV5-1 and TRBJ1-5; 8 positions agree with TRBD1. CDR1 SGHRS and CDR2 YFSETQ come from the germline V gene. This CDR3 has 16 residues. V dropped 4 bases and J dropped 4; count of bases not matched to a gene: 10. CDR3 sequence (DNA): TGCGCCAGCAGCCAAACGACAGGGGAGTTTAATCAGCCCCAGCATTTT. Amino acids: CASSQTTGEFNQPQHF.

This chain connects TRBV1 to TRBJ2-3; no DNA check was done on the table's D call, TRBD2. TRBV1 is described as a pseudogene. The CDR3 spans 16 residues. In DNA form, the CDR3 reads TGCACCAGCAGCGACTTTAGCGGGAGGCTGGCAGATACGCAGTATTTT. This codes for CTSSDFSGRLADTQYF.

The chain carries TRBV28 and TRBJ2-7; D is tentatively TRBD1 or TRBD2 (5 bases each). Per the germline V gene, CDR1 is MDHEN and CDR2 is SYDVKM. With 10 bases removed from V and 3 bases from J, the gap between germline ends came to 13 bases. There are 12 residues in the CDR3. DNA of the CDR3: TGTGCCACCCGGGGCAGAGACTACGAGCAGTACTTC. Its protein product is CATRGRDYEQYF.

The count of this clone is one. V is TRBV11-3 and J is TRBJ2-1; 9 bases are a match to TRBD1. Germline lookup yields CDR1 SGHNT and CDR2 YENEEA. CDR3 length: 18 amino acids. V gave up 5 bases and J gave up 0 bases; unmatched junction bases: 11. This CDR3 is CASSPGQGKTSSYNEQFF. The CDR3 coding sequence is TGTGCCAGCAGCCCGGGACAGGGAAAAACTAGCTCCTACAATGAGCAGTTCTTC.

On this clone itself: This sample also contains other DNA sequences that code for the same CDR3. The V gene is TRBV5-1, the J gene TRBJ2-7, with TRBD2 matching 12 bases. Germline trimming cut 0 bases from V and 1 base from J; bases unmatched to any gene: 2. Germline V gene sequence: CDR1 SGHRS, CDR2 YFSETQ. The CDR3 spans 16 residues. In DNA, the CDR3 is TGCGCCAGCAGCTTGGGCGGACTAGCGGGATCCTACGAGCAGTACTTC. The encoded protein is CASSLGGLAGSYEQYF.

This clone appeared a single time. V and J are TRBV19 and TRBJ1-2, with a tentative D call TRBD1 (6 bases). V lost 3 bases, J lost 5 bases, and 19 bases lay in between. The CDR3 is 16 residues long. Per the germline V gene, CDR1 is LNHDA and CDR2 is SQIVND (reference sequence). The DNA for the CDR3 is TGTGCCAGTAGTATGGGAGTCGGCAGGGGAGGATATGGCTACACCTTC. It is translated as CASSMGVGRGGYGYTF.

Note on this clone: The junction differs from germline at one of its ends, possibly a read error. The chain links TRBV7-3 to TRBJ1-1; possible D gene TRBD1, 6 bases. CDR1 and CDR2 (germline): SGHTA, FQGTGA. The CDR3 runs to 14 residues. Here the CDR3 DNA reads TGTGCCAGCAGCGTAACGACAGGGAACACTGAAGCTTTCTTT. It yields the protein CASSVTTGNTEAFF.

This clone was seen only a few times. The chain links TRBV6-5 to TRBJ1-2, with a weak D call TRBD1 (5 bases). Trimming took 11 bases from V and 4 from J, leaving 14 bases between them. Germline CDR1 MNHEY, CDR2 SVGAGI. This CDR3 has 12 amino acids. The CDR3 sequence is CAVGTAVYGYTF. DNA of the CDR3: TGTGCCGTCGGGACGGCCGTCTATGGCTACACCTTC.

As for this clone: Other nucleotide sequences in the sample specify the same CDR3. The V gene is TRBV10-3, the J gene TRBJ2-7; 9 nucleotides line up with TRBD2. CDR3 length: 13 residues. The V gene end was trimmed by 6 bases and the J gene end by 5 bases; junction bases not matched to a gene: 5. Germline loops: CDR1 ENHRY, CDR2 SYGVKD. The chain's CDR3 is CAIRAGGLHEQYF. The CDR3, as DNA: TGTGCCATCAGGGCGGGAGGGCTCCACGAGCAGTACTTC.

The chain is built from TRBV10-3 and TRBJ2-6; D assignment may be TRBD1 or TRBD2 (5 bases each). The length of the CDR3 is 17 residues. From germline, CDR1 is ENHRY and CDR2 SYGVKD. Trimming removed 4 bases at V and 0 bases at J, with 13 bases between. The CDR3 nucleotides read TGTGCCATCAGTGGTACCATGGGACCCTCTGGGGCCAACGTCCTGACTTTC. Amino acids: CAISGTMGPSGANVLTF.

The CDR3, as DNA: TGTGCCAGCAGTTCTAAAGGACAGGGGAATTCACCCCTCCACTTT. Translating it yields CASSSKGQGNSPLHF. The chain links TRBV6-5 to TRBJ1-6, with 9 bases fitting TRBD1. This CDR3 contains 15 residues. J lost 7 bases, V lost 4 bases, and 5 bases had no gene match. Germline values: CDR1 MNHEY, CDR2 SVGAGI.

The V and J genes are TRBV27 and TRBJ2-7; no clear D. Germline CDR1 and CDR2: MNHEY and SMNVEV (reference sequence). This CDR3 has 12 amino acids. Trimming took off 3 bases at V and 7 bases at J, with 10 bases between the two ends. CDR3 loop: CASSFPDREQYF. The DNA for the CDR3 is TGTGCCAGCAGTTTCCCCGATCGGGAGCAGTACTTC.

The chain combines TRBV18 with TRBJ2-7, with unresolved D. The CDR3 length is 15 residues. Trimming left V 2 bases short and J 2 bases short, with 13 bases between. CDR1 and CDR2 (germline): KGHSH, LQKENI. The chain's CDR3 is CASSPGRRGTYEQYF. DNA for the CDR3: TGTGCCAGCTCACCAGGCCGGCGAGGAACCTACGAGCAGTACTTC.

The chain recombines TRBV7-3 with TRBJ2-3; 11 bases line up with TRBD2. V was pared by 5 bases and J by 3 bases, with 13 bases of the junction left unmatched. This CDR3 contains 18 residues. CDR1 and CDR2 from the germline V gene are SGHTA and FQGTGA. The CDR3 sequence is CASSKTSGKDGWTDTQYF. The CDR3 nucleotides are TGTGCCAGCAGCAAGACTAGCGGGAAAGATGGGTGGACAGATACGCAGTATTTT. Full variable domain (outside the CDR3, taken from reference TRBV7-3 and TRBJ2-3): GAGVSQTPSNKVTEKGKYVELRCDPISGHTALYWYRQSLGQGPEFLIYFQGTGAADDSGLPNDRFFAVRPEGSVSTLKIQRTERGDSAVYLCASSKTSGKDGWTDTQYFGPGTRLTVL.

The chain recombines TRBV28 with TRBJ2-5; unclear D gene. The J call is doubtful: the DNA matches TRBJ2-7 better. The germline V gene encodes CDR1 MDHEN and CDR2 SYDVKM. The CDR3 sequence is 12 residues long. CDR3 in amino acids: CASSLRPYEQYF. The CDR3 DNA reads TGTGCCAGCAGTCTCCGGCCCTACGAGCAGTACTTC.

The rearrangement joins TRBV28 to TRBJ1-2; tentatively, D is TRBD1 (5 bases). Germline loops: CDR1 MDHEN, CDR2 SYDVKM. Trimming cost V 10 bases and J 0 bases, with 12 bases left between them. The CDR3 totals 13 residues. The CDR3 protein is CAIQTASNYGYTF. CDR3 DNA: TGTGCCATACAGACAGCCTCTAACTATGGCTACACCTTC.

This clone was seen a few times. The chain is built from TRBV30 and TRBJ1-4, with TRBD1 identical over 7 bases. There are 15 residues in the CDR3. CDR1 GTSNPN and CDR2 SVGIG come from the germline V gene (reference sequence). V was clipped by 6 bases and J by 4 bases; unmatched bases: 11. Here the CDR3 DNA reads TGTGCCTGCTCCGGACCGGGACAGATTAATGAAAAACTGTTTTTT. It translates to CACSGPGQINEKLFF.

In this sample, this clone turned up once. The genes are TRBV30 and TRBJ2-5, with 11 bases aligning to TRBD2. There are 15 residues in the CDR3. Trimming took 4 bases from V and 3 from J; bases not matched to a gene: 7. Per the germline V gene, CDR1 is GTSNPN and CDR2 is SVGIG (reference sequence). CDR3 sequence (DNA): TGTGCCTGGAAGACTAGCGGGAAGGCGGAAGAGACCCAGTACTTC. This sequence encodes CAWKTSGKAEETQYF.

This chain connects TRBV5-5 to TRBJ1-2; D not resolved. CDR1 SGHKS and CDR2 YYEKEE come from the germline V gene (reference sequence). Deletions cut 2 bases from V and 8 bases from J, with 13 bases between. The CDR3 has 13 residues. This CDR3 is CASSLVPLRGYTF. CDR3 coding DNA: TGTGCCAGCAGCTTAGTCCCGTTGCGGGGCTACACCTTC.

The rearrangement links TRBV2 to TRBJ1-1; no clear D gene. Trimming pared 8 bases from V and 1 base from J, leaving 14 bases between. The CDR3 is made up of 14 amino acids. Germline V gene data show CDR1 as SNHLY and CDR2 as FYNNEI. The CDR3 DNA sequence: TGTGCCAGCCGAGAAAGTAGCCCGAACACTGAAGCTTTCTTT. Its translation is CASRESSPNTEAFF.

V gene TRBV18 combines with J gene TRBJ1-5, with 7 bases fitting TRBD1. The V gene's germline CDR1 is KGHSH and CDR2 LQKENI. CDR3 length: 17 amino acids. After removal of 3 bases from V and 3 bases from J, the junction contained 11 bases not matched to a gene. The CDR3 sequence is CASSPDRPASFNQPQHF. For the CDR3, the DNA is TGTGCCAGCTCACCGGACAGGCCAGCTTCGTTCAATCAGCCCCAGCATTTT.